The 7 T cell receptor beta chains below all came from one sample that was sequenced in a study of beta chain features in type 1 diabetes. Isolated RNA was reverse transcribed in full, so expressed TCRB transcripts were sequenced. Clones were sequenced by immunoSEQ multiplex PCR, and TCRdb holds only the in-frame ones, with some missing. The repertoire consists of roughly 150,000 clones, with around 9.7% occurring once and the leading ten covering under 0.75%. Study results and caveats: Type 1 diabetes patients showed a moderate but significant shortening of TCRB CDR3s in all four CD4+ subsets.

These TCRs' antigens remain unknown. The sample consisted of central memory CD4+ T cells from blood. The receptors derive from a woman aged 25 to 39 with type 1 diabetes.

This clone appeared a few times. The chain joins TRBV4-2 to TRBJ2-3, with D unresolved. This CDR3 contains 14 residues. Germline CDR1 LGHNA, CDR2 YNFKEQ. With 3 bases removed from V and 5 bases from J, the gap between germline ends came to 12 bases. CDR3 sequence reads: CASSQSTDRDTQYF. DNA for the CDR3: TGTGCCAGCAGCCAGAGCACAGACCGAGATACGCAGTATTTT.

This clone showed up just a few times. V usage is TRBV30 and J usage is TRBJ2-2, with 11 bases aligning to TRBD2. CDR3 length: 13 residues. With V trimmed by 2 bases and J by 11 bases, 4 bases remained unmatched. Germline V gene data show CDR1 as GTSNPN and CDR2 as SVGIG (reference sequence). The CDR3: CAWSKTSGTELFF. Written as DNA, the CDR3 is TGTGCCTGGAGTAAGACTAGCGGGACCGAGCTGTTTTTT.

The rearrangement uses TRBV11-1 and TRBJ2-3; a possible D gene is TRBD2 (7 bases). Trimming cost V 5 bases and J 3 bases, with 15 bases left between them. The CDR3 is 15 residues long. Germline values: CDR1 SGHAT, CDR2 FQDESV (reference sequence). This CDR3 is CASSRARGGTDTQYF. The DNA of the CDR3 is TGTGCCAGCAGCCGGGCCAGGGGAGGGACAGATACGCAGTATTTT.

At least ten counts were recorded for this clone. This chain connects TRBV29-1 to TRBJ2-7; 10 nucleotides line up with TRBD2. Per the germline V gene, CDR1 is SQVTM and CDR2 is ANQGSEA. The CDR3 extends over 15 amino acids. V was clipped by 4 bases and J by 6 bases; unmatched bases: 12. The CDR3 DNA is TGCAGCGTTGCCCCGGGGGCTAGCGGGAGAGGCGAGCAGTACTTC. It translates to CSVAPGASGRGEQYF.

The V gene is TRBV5-4, the J gene TRBJ2-1; TRBD1 matches at 10 bases. The CDR3 covers 14 residues. V was clipped by 4 bases and J by 9 bases; unmatched bases: 7. Looked up from germline, CDR1 is SGHNT and CDR2 is YYREEE (reference sequence). The CDR3 DNA sequence: TGTGCCAGCAGCGTCAGACAGGGGGCGTCTGAGCAGTTCTTC. It yields the protein CASSVRQGASEQFF. Variable domain in full (rest from reference TRBV5-4 and TRBJ2-1): ETGVTQSPTHLIKTRGQQVTLRCSSQSGHNTVSWYQQALGQGPQFIFQYYREEENGRGNFPPRFSGLQFPNYSSELNVNALELDDSALYLCASSVRQGASEQFFGPGTRLTVL.

This clone was counted only a few times. This rearrangement joins TRBV7-9 to TRBJ1-2; D unclear. CDR3 length: 16 amino acids. Trimming took 5 bases from V and 2 from J, leaving 18 bases between them. Germline CDR1 and CDR2: SEHNR and FQNEAQ (reference sequence). CDR3 sequence reads: CASSDTAGFDNYGYTF. CDR3 DNA: TGTGCCAGCAGCGATACGGCAGGCTTTGACAACTATGGCTACACCTTC.

The rearrangement links TRBV5-1 to TRBJ2-3; 9 nucleotides line up with TRBD2. The V and J ends lost 3 bases and 4 bases, in that order; junction bases with no gene match: 6. The germline V gene encodes CDR1 SGHRS and CDR2 YFSETQ. This CDR3 has 15 amino acids. CDR3: CASSYYSGSADTQYF. For the CDR3, the DNA is TGCGCCAGCAGCTATTATAGCGGGAGCGCAGATACGCAGTATTTT.